This record looks at one TCR beta chain sequence and its context. The data belong to a study of blood T cell repertoires in COVID-19. Study information: Sites in the United States, Italy and Spain provided acute and convalescent COVID-19 samples. PBMCs, B-cell-depleted T cells, or T cells provided the cDNA or gDNA that made up the material.

Germline V gene data show CDR1 as SEHNR and CDR2 as FQNEAQ (reference sequence). V lost 4 bases, J lost 4 bases, and 5 bases lay in between. The CDR3 runs 12 residues. Some clones are missing from TCRdb's copy, which holds only in-frame ones; the method was immunoSEQ multiplex PCR. The sample has around 71,000 clones; around 85% are singletons. Sequencing was carried out using peripheral blood. The chain recombines TRBV7-9 with TRBJ1-3; D uncertain. This receptor was identified in a man of 80 years or more with acute or convalescent COVID-19. CDR3 bases: TGTGCCAGCAGCTCCAGGGGAAACACCATATATTTT. Translation: CASSSRGNTIYF.